Each of the 16 T cell receptor beta chains below was sequenced from the same sample in a study of cytomegalovirus exposure and HLA in healthy donors. The PCR was carried out with 60 Vbeta primers and 13 Jbeta primers. This table comes from immunoSEQ multiplex PCR, and its TCRdb copy is limited to in-frame clones, with some not included. The sample has some 130,000 clones, approximately 80% seen once; the top ten hold about 2.2%. The sequenced material came from PBMCs. The receptor source for this set is a man aged 25-45 years in good health and CMV-seronegative.

Regarding this clone: The same CDR3 arises from other DNA sequences in this sample as well. V and J are TRBV28 and TRBJ1-4; TRBD1 agrees at 7 bases. J was trimmed by 7 bases and V by 5 bases; bases with no gene match: 7. This CDR3 region has 14 residues. Germline V gene sequence: CDR1 MDHEN, CDR2 SYDVKM. This CDR3 reads CASSRPRGSEKLFF. The CDR3 DNA reads TGTGCCAGCAGTCGACCCAGGGGGAGTGAAAAACTGTTTTTT.

The chain combines TRBV28 with TRBJ2-7, with TRBD2 matching 8 bases. From germline, CDR1 is MDHEN and CDR2 SYDVKM. The CDR3 is 15 residues long. J gave up 1 base and V 6 bases, and 8 bases lay outside the gene matches. The CDR3 reads CASSTSGSGSYEQYF. In DNA form, the CDR3 reads TGTGCCAGCAGCACCAGCGGGAGCGGTTCCTACGAGCAGTACTTC. The variable domain in full, with the rest retrieved from reference TRBV28 and TRBJ2-7, is DVKVTQSSRYLVKRTGEKVFLECVQDMDHENMFWYRQDPGLGLRLIYFSYDVKMKEKGDIPEGYSVSREKKERFSLILESASTNQTSMYLCASSTSGSGSYEQYFGPGTRLTVT.

The chain carries TRBV4-3 and TRBJ2-3; 8 nucleotides line up with TRBD2. The CDR3 extends over 16 amino acids. V was pared by 1 base and J by 5 bases, with 8 bases of the junction left unmatched. The germline V gene has CDR1 LGHNA and CDR2 YSLEER. The CDR3, as DNA: TGCGCCAGCAGCCAAGGAGACGGGAGGGGAGGAGATACGCAGTATTTT. Amino acid sequence: CASSQGDGRGGDTQYF.

The chain uses TRBV7-9 and TRBJ2-2; D gene ambiguous. In germline, CDR1 is SEHNR, CDR2 FQNEAQ (reference sequence). Trimming pared 3 bases from V and 7 bases from J, leaving 9 bases between. The CDR3 runs 13 residues. CDR3 sequence reads: CASSFSTGGELFF. The DNA of the CDR3 is TGTGCCAGCAGCTTTAGTACGGGCGGGGAGCTGTTTTTT.

This chain uses TRBV19 with TRBJ1-5; a possible D gene is TRBD1 (5 bases). Germline lookup yields CDR1 LNHDA and CDR2 SQIVND (reference sequence). This CDR3 comprises 16 residues. The ends were cut back, 3 bases at V and 2 bases at J, with 14 bases in the middle. The CDR3 bases are TGTGCCAGTAGTATGAACGCCAGGGTTGGCAATCAGCCCCAGCATTTT. This gives the protein CASSMNARVGNQPQHF.

This rearrangement joins TRBV29-1 to TRBJ2-1, with D tentatively TRBD2 (5 bases). From germline, CDR1 is SQVTM and CDR2 ANQGSEA. Trimming took off 6 bases at V and 3 bases at J, with 12 bases between the two ends. The CDR3 has 13 amino acids. CDR3 nucleotide sequence: TGCAGCGTGGACTGGACCATCTACAATGAGCAGTTCTTC. It is translated as CSVDWTIYNEQFF.

This sequence joins TRBV28 and TRBJ1-2, with a weak D call TRBD1 (6 bases). The V and J ends lost 10 bases and 8 bases respectively, with 20 bases between them. There are 13 residues in the CDR3. CDR1 is MDHEN, CDR2 SYDVKM, per germline. The CDR3 loop is CATQVLGQQGYTF. The CDR3 coding sequence is TGTGCCACTCAAGTCCTAGGACAGCAAGGCTACACCTTC.

The chain joins TRBV5-6 to TRBJ2-5; a possible D gene is TRBD2 (6 bases). Germline V lookup: CDR1 SGHDT, CDR2 YYEEEE. The CDR3 contains 17 residues. The germline V and J ends were trimmed by 2 bases and 6 bases, with 23 bases remaining between them. DNA for the CDR3: TGTGCCAGCAGCTTTGGGACTCCCGATAGTATAGGCAAGACCCAGTACTTC. Amino acid sequence: CASSFGTPDSIGKTQYF.

The gene calls are TRBV21-1 and TRBJ1-4. TRBV21-1 is assigned pseudogene status. The CDR3 spans 15 residues. Here the CDR3 DNA reads TGTGCCAGCAGTCGCGGGCCGCCGTCGAATGAAAAACTGTTTTTT. It encodes CASSRGPPSNEKLFF.

V is TRBV5-1 and J is TRBJ2-1; weak D call: TRBD2 (7 bases). Deletions cut 7 bases from V and 0 bases from J, with 17 bases between. The CDR3 spans 16 residues. Germline values: CDR1 SGHRS, CDR2 YFSETQ. The CDR3, as DNA: TGCGCCAGCTGGGGGGGGCCCTGGGGCTCCTACAATGAGCAGTTCTTC. It yields the protein CASWGGPWGSYNEQFF.

The chain carries TRBV9 and TRBJ2-1; TRBD2 matches 13 bases. The trim removed 3 bases at V and 0 bases at J, leaving 3 bases unmatched. CDR1 and CDR2 from the germline V gene are SGDLS and YYNGEE. CDR3 length: 17 amino acids. The CDR3 spells CASSDRLAGGSYNEQFF. In DNA, the CDR3 is TGTGCCAGCAGCGACCGACTAGCGGGAGGCTCCTACAATGAGCAGTTCTTC.

This sequence joins TRBV6-5 and TRBJ2-7; D gene unclear. The V end lost 0 bases, the J end lost 0 bases, and 12 bases lay between the germline ends. The CDR3 covers 16 residues. Per germline, CDR1 MNHEY and CDR2 SVGAGI. CDR3 nucleotide sequence: TGTGCCAGCAGTTACTCTACGGGTCAGAGCTCCTACGAGCAGTACTTC. Protein sequence: CASSYSTGQSSYEQYF.

This clone was counted a single time. The chain has TRBV18 and TRBJ2-6; 8 bases are a match to TRBD1. Germline lookup yields CDR1 KGHSH and CDR2 LQKENI. This CDR3 spans 18 amino acids. Trimming at V came to 5 bases and at J to 0 bases, leaving 9 bases not matched to a gene. For the CDR3, the DNA is TGTGCCAGCTCAGACGTGACAGGGGCCAACTCTGGGGCCAACGTCCTGACTTTC. Residues: CASSDVTGANSGANVLTF.

The chain recombines TRBV7-8 with TRBJ1-1; 7 bases line up with TRBD1. V trimming: 3 bases; J trimming: 1 base; junction bases outside the gene matches: 8. The CDR3 loop spans 16 amino acids. Germline CDR1 reads SGHVS; CDR2 reads FQNEAQ. DNA of the CDR3: TGTGCCAGCAGCTTGACTCCGGGACAGCCGAACACTGAAGCTTTCTTT. Residues: CASSLTPGQPNTEAFF. The variable domain in full, completed from reference TRBV7-8 and TRBJ1-1, reads GAGVSQSPRYKVAKRGQDVALRCDPISGHVSLFWYQQALGQGPEFLTYFQNEAQLDKSGLPSDRFFAERPEGSVSTLKIQRTQQEDSAVYLCASSLTPGQPNTEAFFGQGTRLTVV.

This sequence joins TRBV29-1 and TRBJ1-1, with 8 bases identical to TRBD1. Per germline, CDR1 SQVTM and CDR2 ANQGSEA. This CDR3 is built from 13 residues. With V trimmed by 5 bases and J by 2 bases, 4 bases remained unmatched. CDR3 nucleotide sequence: TGCAGCGTTAAAGGACAGGGAAACACTGAAGCTTTCTTT. Translation gives CSVKGQGNTEAFF. Full variable domain (rest looked up from reference TRBV29-1 and TRBJ1-1): SAVISQKPSRDICQRGTSLTIQCQVDSQVTMMFWYRQQPGQSLTLIATANQGSEATYESGFVIDKFPISRPNLTFSTLTVSNMSPEDSSIYLCSVKGQGNTEAFFGQGTRLTVV.

This chain uses TRBV10-3 with TRBJ2-7; TRBD2 is a possible D gene (6 bases). From germline, CDR1 is ENHRY and CDR2 SYGVKD. This CDR3 spans 14 amino acids. V lost 4 bases and J lost 5, with 15 bases in between. The CDR3: CAISARLDFHEQYF. DNA of the CDR3: TGTGCCATCAGTGCCCGACTAGATTTCCACGAGCAGTACTTC.